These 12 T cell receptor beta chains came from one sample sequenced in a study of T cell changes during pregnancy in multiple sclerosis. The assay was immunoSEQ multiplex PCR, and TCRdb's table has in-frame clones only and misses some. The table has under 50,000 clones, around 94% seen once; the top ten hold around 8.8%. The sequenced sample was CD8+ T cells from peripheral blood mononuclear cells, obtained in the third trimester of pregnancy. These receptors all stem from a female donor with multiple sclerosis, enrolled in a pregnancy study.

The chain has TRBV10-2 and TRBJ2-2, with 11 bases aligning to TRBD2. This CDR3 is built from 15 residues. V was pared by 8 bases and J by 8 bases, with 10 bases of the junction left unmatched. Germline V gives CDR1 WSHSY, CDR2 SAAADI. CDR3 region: CASSQLAGGAGELFF. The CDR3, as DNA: TGCGCCAGCTCCCAGCTAGCGGGGGGCGCGGGGGAGCTGTTTTTT.

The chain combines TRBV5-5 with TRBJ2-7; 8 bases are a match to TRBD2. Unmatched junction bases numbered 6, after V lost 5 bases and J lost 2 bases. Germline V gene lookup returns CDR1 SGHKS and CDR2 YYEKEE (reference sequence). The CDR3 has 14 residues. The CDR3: CASSRLALTYEQYF. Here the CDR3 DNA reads TGTGCCAGCAGTCGACTAGCGCTAACCTACGAGCAGTACTTC.

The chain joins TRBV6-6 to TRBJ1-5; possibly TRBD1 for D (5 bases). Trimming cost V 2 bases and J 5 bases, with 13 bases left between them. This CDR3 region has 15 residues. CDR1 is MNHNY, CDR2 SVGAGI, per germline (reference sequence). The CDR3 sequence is CASSYIRGRYQPQHF. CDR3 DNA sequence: TGTGCCAGCAGTTACATAAGGGGCAGATATCAGCCCCAGCATTTT.

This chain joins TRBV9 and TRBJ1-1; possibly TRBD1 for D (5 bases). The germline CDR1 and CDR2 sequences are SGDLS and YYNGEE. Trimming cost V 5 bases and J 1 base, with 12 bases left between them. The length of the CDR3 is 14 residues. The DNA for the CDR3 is TGTGCCAGCAGTGGAGGGGCCGGGAACACTGAAGCTTTCTTT. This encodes CASSGGAGNTEAFF.

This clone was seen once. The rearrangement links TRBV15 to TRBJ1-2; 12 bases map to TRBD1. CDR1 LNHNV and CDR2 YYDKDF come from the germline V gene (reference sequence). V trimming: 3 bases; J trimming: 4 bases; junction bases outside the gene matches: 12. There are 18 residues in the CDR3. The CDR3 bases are TGTGCCACCAGCAGTCCCGGGACAGGGGGCGGTCGGGGCTATGGCTACACCTTC. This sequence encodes CATSSPGTGGGRGYGYTF.

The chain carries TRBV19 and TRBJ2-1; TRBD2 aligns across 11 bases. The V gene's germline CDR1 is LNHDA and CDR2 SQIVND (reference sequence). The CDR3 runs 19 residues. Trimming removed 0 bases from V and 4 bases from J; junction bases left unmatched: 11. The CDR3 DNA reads TGTGCCAGTAGTATAGATGTGGCCTCTAGCGGGGGGCGATACAATGAGCAGTTCTTC. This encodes CASSIDVASSGGRYNEQFF.

The CDR3: CSAWTGGNQPQHF. The CDR3 DNA reads TGCAGCGCTTGGACAGGGGGTAATCAGCCCCAGCATTTT. V and J are TRBV29-1 and TRBJ1-5, with TRBD1 matching 10 bases. Germline CDR1 is SQVTM and CDR2 is ANQGSEA. V trimming: 7 bases; J trimming: 4 bases; junction bases outside the gene matches: 4. This CDR3 comprises 13 residues. Filled out from reference TRBV29-1 and TRBJ1-5, the complete variable domain reads SAVISQKPSRDICQRGTSLTIQCQVDSQVTMMFWYRQQPGQSLTLIATANQGSEATYESGFVIDKFPISRPNLTFSTLTVSNMSPEDSSIYLCSAWTGGNQPQHFGDGTRLSIL.

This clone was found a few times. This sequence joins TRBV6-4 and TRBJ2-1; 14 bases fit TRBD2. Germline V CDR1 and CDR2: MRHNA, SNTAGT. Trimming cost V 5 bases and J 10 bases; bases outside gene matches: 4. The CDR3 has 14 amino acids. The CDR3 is CASSPGLAGVEQFF. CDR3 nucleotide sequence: TGTGCCAGCAGTCCGGGACTAGCGGGGGTCGAGCAGTTCTTC.

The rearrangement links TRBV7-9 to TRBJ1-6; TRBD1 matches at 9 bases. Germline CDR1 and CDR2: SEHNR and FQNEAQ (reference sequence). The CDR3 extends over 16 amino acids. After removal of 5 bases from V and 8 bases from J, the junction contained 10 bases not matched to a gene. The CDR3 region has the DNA TGTGCCAGCAGCAGGGCCGGGACAGGGTTCGATTCACCCCTCCACTTT. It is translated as CASSRAGTGFDSPLHF.

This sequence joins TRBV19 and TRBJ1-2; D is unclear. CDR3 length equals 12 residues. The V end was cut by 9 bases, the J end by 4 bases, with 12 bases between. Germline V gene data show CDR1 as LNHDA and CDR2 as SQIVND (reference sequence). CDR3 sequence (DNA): TGTGCCAGCGGAGAGGGCGGCTATGGCTACACCTTC. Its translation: CASGEGGYGYTF.

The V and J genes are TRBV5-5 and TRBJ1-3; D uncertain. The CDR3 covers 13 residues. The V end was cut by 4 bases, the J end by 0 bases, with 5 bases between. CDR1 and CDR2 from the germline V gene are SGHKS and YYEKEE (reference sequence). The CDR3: CASSHNSGNTIYF. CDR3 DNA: TGTGCCAGCAGCCACAACTCTGGAAACACCATATATTTT. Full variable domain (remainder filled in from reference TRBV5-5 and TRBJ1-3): DAGVTQSPTHLIKTRGQQVTLRCSPISGHKSVSWYQQVLGQGPQFIFQYYEKEERGRGNFPDRFSARQFPNYSSELNVNALLLGDSALYLCASSHNSGNTIYFGEGSWLTVV.

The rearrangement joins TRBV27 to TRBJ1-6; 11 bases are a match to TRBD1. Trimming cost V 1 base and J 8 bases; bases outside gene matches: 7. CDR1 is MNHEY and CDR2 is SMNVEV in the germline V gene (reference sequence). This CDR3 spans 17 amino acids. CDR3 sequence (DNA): TGTGCCAGCAGTTTATGGACAGGGGGCGCAGCGGATTCACCCCTCCACTTT. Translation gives CASSLWTGGAADSPLHF.